The TCR beta chain described here comes from a study of shared clonotypes between healthy human individuals. Only in-frame clones appear in the TCRdb table, and some are missing; sequencing was by immunoSEQ multiplex PCR. The sample lists some 490,000 clones, approximately 82% occurring once. Only Caucasian adults living in Nashville, Tennessee made up the donor group. The CDR3 has 13 residues. V lost 4 bases and J 2 bases, leaving 8 bases between the germline ends. The germline gives CDR1 MNHEY, CDR2 SVGAGI. What was sequenced was PBMCs. The TCR sequence derives from a woman aged 35 to 49 in good health. Some clones in this sample may be carry-over from other donors' samples. This chain joins TRBV6-5 and TRBJ1-1, with no clear D. The CDR3 DNA reads TGTGCCAGCAGTTGGGGAGCTAACACTGAAGCTTTCTTT. It codes for CASSWGANTEAFF.